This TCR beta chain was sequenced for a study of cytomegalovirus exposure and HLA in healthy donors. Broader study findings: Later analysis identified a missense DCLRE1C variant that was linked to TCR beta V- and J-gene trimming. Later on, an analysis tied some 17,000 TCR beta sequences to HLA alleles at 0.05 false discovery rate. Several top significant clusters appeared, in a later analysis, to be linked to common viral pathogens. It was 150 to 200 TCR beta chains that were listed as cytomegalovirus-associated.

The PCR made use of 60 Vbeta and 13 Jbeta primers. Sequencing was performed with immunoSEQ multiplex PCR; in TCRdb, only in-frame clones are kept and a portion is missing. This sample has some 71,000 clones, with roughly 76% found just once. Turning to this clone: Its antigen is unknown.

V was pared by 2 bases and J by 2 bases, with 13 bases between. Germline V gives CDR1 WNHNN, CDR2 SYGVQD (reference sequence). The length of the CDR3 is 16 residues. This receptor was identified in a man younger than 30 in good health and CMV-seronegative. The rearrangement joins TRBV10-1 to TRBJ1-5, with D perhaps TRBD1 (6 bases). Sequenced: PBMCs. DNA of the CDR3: TGCGCCAGCAGTGAGAGGGGGGGGAGGGGCAATCAGCCCCAGCATTTT. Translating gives CASSERGGRGNQPQHF.